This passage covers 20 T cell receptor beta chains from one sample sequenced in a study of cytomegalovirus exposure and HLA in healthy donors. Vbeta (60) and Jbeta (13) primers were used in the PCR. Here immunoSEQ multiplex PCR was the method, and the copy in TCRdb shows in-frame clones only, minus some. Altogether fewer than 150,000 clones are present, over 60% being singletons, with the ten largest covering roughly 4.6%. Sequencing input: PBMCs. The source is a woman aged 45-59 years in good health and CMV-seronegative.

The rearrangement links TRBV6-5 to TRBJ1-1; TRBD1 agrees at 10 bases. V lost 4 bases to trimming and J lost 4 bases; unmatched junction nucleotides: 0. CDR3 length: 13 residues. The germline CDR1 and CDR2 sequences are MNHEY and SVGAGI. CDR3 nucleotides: TGTGCCAGCAGTTGGACAGGGGGCACTGAAGCTTTCTTT. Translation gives CASSWTGGTEAFF.

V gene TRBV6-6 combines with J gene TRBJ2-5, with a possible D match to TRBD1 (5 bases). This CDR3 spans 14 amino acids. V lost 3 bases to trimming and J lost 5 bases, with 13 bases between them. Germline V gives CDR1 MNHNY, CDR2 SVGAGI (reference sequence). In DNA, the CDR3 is TGTGCCAGCAGTTATTGGCCAAGGGGCGAGACCCAGTACTTC. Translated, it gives CASSYWPRGETQYF.

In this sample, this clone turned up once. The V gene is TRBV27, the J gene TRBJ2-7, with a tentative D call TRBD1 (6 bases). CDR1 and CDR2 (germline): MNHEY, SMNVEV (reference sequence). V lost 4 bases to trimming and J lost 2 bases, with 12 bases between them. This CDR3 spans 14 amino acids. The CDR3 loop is CASSWGRGAYEQYF. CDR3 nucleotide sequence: TGTGCCAGCAGTTGGGGCAGGGGAGCCTACGAGCAGTACTTC.

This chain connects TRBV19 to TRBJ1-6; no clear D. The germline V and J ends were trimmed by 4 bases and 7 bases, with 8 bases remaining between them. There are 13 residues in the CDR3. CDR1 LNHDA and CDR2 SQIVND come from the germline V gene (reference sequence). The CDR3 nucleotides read TGTGCCAGTAGTACGGGAGTCAATTCACCCCTCCACTTT. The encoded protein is CASSTGVNSPLHF.

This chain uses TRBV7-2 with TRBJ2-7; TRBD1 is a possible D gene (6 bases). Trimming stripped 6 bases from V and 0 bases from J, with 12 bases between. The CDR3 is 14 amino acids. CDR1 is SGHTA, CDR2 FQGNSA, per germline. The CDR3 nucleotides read TGTGCCAGCAGTCTTTACAGGGACTCCTACGAGCAGTACTTC. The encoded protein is CASSLYRDSYEQYF. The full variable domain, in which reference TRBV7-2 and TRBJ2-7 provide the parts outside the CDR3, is GAGVSQSPSNKVTEKGKDVELRCDPISGHTALYWYRQSLGQGLEFLIYFQGNSAPDKSGLPSDRFSAERTGGSVSTLTIQRTQQEDSAVYLCASSLYRDSYEQYFGPGTRLTVT.

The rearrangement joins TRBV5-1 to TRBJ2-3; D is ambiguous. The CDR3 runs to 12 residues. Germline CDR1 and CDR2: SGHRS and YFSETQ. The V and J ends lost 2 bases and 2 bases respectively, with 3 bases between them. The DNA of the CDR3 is TGCGCCAGCAGCTTCAACACAGATACGCAGTATTTT. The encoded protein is CASSFNTDTQYF.

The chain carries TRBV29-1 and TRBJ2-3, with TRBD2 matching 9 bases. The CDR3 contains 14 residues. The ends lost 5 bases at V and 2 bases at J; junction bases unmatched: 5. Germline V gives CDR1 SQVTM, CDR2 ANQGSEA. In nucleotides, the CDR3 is TGCAGCGTTTTAGCGGGAGTCCCCACAGATACGCAGTATTTT. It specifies CSVLAGVPTDTQYF.

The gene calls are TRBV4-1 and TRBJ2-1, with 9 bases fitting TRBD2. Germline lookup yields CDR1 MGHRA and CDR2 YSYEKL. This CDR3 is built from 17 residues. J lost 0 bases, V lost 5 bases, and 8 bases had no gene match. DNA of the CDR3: TGCGCCAGCAGCTTCCTAGCGGGGAGCTTCTCCTACAATGAGCAGTTCTTC. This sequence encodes CASSFLAGSFSYNEQFF.

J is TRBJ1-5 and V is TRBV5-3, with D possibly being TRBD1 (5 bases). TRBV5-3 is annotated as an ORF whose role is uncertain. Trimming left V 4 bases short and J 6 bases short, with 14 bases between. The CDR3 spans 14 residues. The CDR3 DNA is TGTGCCAGAAGCCTTAGGCCAGGGTGTCAGCCCCAGCATTTT. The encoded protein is CARSLRPGCQPQHF.

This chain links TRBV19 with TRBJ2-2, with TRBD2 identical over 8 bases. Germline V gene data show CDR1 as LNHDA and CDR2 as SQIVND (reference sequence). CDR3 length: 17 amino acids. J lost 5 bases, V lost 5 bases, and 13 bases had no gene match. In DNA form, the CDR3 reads TGTGCCAGTAGTCCCAGCCGAGCGGGGGTAGGAACCGGGGAGCTGTTTTTT. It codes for CASSPSRAGVGTGELFF. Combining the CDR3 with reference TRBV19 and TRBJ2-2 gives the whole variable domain DGGITQSPKYLFRKEGQNVTLSCEQNLNHDAMYWYRQDPGQGLRLIYYSQIVNDFQKGDIAEGYSVSREKKESFPLTVTSAQKNPTAFYLCASSPSRAGVGTGELFFGEGSRLTVL.

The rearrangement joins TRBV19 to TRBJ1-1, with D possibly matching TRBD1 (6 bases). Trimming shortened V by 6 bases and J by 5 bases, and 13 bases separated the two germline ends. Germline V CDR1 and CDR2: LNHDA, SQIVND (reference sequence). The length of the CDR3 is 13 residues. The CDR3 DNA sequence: TGTGCCAGTAGCTCAGGGGTAGCAACTGAAGCTTTCTTT. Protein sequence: CASSSGVATEAFF.

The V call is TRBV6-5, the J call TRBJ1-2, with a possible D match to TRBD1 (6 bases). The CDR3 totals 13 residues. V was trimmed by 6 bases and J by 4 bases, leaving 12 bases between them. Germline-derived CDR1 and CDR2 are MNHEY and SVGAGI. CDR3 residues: CASSKTGVYGYTF. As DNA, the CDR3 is TGTGCCAGCAGCAAGACAGGAGTCTATGGCTACACCTTC.

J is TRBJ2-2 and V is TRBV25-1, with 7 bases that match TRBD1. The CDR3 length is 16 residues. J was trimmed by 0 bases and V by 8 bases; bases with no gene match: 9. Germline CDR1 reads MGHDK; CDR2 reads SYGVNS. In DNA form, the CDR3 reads TGTGCCAGCTCGCTCGGGACAGAGACGAACACCGGGGAGCTGTTTTTT. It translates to CASSLGTETNTGELFF.

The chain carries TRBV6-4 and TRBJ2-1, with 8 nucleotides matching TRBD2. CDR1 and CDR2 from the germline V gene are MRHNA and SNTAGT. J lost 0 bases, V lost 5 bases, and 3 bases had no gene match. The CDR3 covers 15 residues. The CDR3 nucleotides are TGTGCCAGCAGTAGTCGGGGGGGCTCCTACAATGAGCAGTTCTTC. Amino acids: CASSSRGGSYNEQFF.

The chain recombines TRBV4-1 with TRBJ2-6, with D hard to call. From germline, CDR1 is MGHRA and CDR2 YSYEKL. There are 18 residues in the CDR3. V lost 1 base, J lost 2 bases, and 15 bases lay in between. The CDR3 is CASSQGWWLLPGANVLTF. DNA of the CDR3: TGCGCCAGCAGCCAAGGATGGTGGCTCCTCCCTGGGGCCAACGTCCTGACTTTC.

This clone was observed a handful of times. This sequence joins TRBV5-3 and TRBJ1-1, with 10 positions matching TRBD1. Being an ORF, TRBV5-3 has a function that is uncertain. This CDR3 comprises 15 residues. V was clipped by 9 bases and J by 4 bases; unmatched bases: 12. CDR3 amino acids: CAKVNWTGGSTEAFF. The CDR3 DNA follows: TGTGCCAAAGTAAATTGGACAGGGGGTAGCACTGAAGCTTTCTTT.

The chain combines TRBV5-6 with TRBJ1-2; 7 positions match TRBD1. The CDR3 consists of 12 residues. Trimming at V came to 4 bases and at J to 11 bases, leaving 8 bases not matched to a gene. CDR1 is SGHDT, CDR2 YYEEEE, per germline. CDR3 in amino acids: CASSEGTVLYTF. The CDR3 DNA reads TGTGCCAGCAGCGAGGGGACAGTTTTGTACACCTTC.

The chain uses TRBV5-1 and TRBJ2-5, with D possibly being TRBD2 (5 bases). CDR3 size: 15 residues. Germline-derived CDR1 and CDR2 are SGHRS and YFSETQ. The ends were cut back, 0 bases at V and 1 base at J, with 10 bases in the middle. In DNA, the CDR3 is TGCGCCAGCAGCTTGGATCGAGGGCTCCAAGAGACCCAGTACTTC. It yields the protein CASSLDRGLQETQYF.

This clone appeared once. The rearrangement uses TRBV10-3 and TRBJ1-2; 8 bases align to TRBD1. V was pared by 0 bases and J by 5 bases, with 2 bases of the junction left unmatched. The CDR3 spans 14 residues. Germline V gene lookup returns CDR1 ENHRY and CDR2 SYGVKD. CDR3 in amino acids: CAISESTGGYGYTF. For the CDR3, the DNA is TGTGCCATCAGTGAGTCAACAGGGGGATATGGCTACACCTTC.

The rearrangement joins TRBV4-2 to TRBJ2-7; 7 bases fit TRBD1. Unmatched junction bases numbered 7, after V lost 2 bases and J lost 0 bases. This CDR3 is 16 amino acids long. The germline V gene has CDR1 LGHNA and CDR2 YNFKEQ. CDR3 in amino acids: CASSQSEGQSSYEQYF. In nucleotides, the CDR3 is TGTGCCAGCAGCCAATCTGAGGGACAGAGCTCCTACGAGCAGTACTTC.